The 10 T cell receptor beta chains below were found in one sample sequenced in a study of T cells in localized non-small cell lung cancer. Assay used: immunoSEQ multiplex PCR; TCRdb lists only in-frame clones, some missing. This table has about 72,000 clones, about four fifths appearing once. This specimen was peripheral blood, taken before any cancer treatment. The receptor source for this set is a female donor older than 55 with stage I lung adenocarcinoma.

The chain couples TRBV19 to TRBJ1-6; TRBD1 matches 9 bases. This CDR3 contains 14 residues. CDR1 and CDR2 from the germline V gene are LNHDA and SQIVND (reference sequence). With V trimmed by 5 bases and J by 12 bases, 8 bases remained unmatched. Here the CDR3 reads CASSPGQGSGPLHF. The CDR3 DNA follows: TGTGCCAGTAGTCCGGGACAGGGCTCGGGACCCCTCCACTTT.

CDR3 in amino acids: CASETQYF. DNA of the CDR3: TGTGCCAGTGAGACCCAGTACTTC. This rearrangement joins TRBV2 to TRBJ2-5; D unclear. Germline lookup yields CDR1 SNHLY and CDR2 FYNNEI. The CDR3 length is 8 residues. The ends were cut back, 9 bases at V and 5 bases at J, with 1 base in the middle.

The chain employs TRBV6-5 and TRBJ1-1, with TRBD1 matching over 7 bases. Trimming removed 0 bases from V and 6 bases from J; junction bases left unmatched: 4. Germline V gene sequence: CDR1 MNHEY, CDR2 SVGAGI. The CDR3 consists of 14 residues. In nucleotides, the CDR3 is TGTGCCAGCAGTTACTCTGGACAGGACCCTGAAGCTTTCTTT. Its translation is CASSYSGQDPEAFF.

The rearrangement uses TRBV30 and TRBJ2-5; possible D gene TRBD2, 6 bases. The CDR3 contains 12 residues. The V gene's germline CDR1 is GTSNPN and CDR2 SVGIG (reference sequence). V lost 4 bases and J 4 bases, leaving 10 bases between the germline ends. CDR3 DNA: TGTGCCTGGACCGGGAGACCAGAGACCCAGTACTTC. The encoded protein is CAWTGRPETQYF.

The CDR3 DNA is TGTGCCAGCAGCTTGGTTGCGGGCAGGGGCACTGAAGCTTTCTTT. Amino acids: CASSLVAGRGTEAFF. The J gene is TRBJ1-1, the V gene TRBV5-4; TRBD1 is a possible D gene (6 bases). With 0 bases removed from V and 4 bases from J, the gap between germline ends came to 13 bases. Germline loops: CDR1 SGHNT, CDR2 YYREEE (reference sequence). The CDR3 loop spans 15 amino acids. The whole variable domain, remainder taken from reference TRBV5-4 and TRBJ1-1, is ETGVTQSPTHLIKTRGQQVTLRCSSQSGHNTVSWYQQALGQGPQFIFQYYREEENGRGNFPPRFSGLQFPNYSSELNVNALELDDSALYLCASSLVAGRGTEAFFGQGTRLTVV.

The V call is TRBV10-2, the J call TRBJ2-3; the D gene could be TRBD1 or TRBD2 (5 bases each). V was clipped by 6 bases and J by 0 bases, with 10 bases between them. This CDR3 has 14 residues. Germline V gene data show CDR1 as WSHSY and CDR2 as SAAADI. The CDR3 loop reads CASRGTGSTDTQYF. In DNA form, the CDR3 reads TGCGCCAGCAGGGGGACGGGGAGCACAGATACGCAGTATTTT.

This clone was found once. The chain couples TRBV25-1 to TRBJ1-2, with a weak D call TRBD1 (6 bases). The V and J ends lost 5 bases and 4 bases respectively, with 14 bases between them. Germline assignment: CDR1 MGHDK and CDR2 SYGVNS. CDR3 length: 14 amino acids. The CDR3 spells CASSKTGTFYGYTF. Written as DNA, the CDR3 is TGTGCCAGCAGTAAAACAGGGACCTTCTATGGCTACACCTTC.

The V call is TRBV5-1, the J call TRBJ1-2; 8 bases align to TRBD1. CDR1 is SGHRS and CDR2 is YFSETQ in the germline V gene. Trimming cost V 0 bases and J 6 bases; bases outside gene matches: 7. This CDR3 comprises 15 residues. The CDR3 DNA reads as TGCGCCAGCAGCTTGGTAGGCAGGGGGCACGATGGCTACACCTTC. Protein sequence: CASSLVGRGHDGYTF.

CDR3 nucleotides: TGTGCCATCAGTGAGTCCCGGACTAGCGGGAGCCTCACAGATACGCAGTATTTT. Amino acids: CAISESRTSGSLTDTQYF. The chain carries TRBV10-3 and TRBJ2-3, with 13 bases fitting TRBD2. Germline values: CDR1 ENHRY, CDR2 SYGVKD. V trimming: 0 bases; J trimming: 2 bases; junction bases outside the gene matches: 5. The CDR3 is 18 residues long.

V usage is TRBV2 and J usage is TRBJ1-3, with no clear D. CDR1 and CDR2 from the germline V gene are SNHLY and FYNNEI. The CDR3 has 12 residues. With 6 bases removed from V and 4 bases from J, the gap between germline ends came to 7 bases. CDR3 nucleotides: TGTGCCAGCAGGGAATCCGGAAACACCATATATTTT. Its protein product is CASRESGNTIYF.